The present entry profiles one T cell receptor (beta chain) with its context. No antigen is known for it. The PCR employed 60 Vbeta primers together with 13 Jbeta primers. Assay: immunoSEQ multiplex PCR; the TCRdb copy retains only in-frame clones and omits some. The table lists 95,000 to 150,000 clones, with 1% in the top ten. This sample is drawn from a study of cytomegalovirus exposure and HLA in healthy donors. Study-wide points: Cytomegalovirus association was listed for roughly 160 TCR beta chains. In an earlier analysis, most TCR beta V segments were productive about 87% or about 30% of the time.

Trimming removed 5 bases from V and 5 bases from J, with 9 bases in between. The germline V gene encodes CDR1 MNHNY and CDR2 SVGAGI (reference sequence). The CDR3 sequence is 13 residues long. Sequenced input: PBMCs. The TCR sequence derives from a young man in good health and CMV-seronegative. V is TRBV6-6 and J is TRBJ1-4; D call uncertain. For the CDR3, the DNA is TGTGCCAGCAGTGACATTACCAATGAAAAACTGTTTTTT. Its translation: CASSDITNEKLFF.